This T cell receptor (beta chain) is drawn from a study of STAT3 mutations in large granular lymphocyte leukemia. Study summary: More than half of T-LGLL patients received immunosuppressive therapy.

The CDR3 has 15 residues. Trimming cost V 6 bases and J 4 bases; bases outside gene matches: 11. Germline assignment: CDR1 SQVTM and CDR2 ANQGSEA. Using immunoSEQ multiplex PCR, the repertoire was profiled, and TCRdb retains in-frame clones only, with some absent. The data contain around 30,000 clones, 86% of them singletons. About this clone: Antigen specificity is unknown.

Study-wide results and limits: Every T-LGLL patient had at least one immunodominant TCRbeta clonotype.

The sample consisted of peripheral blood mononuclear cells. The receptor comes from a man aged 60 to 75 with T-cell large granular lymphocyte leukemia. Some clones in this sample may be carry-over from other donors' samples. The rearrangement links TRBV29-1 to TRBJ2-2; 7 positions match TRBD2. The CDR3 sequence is CSVPGPGGPTGELFF. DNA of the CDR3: TGCAGCGTCCCGGGGCCGGGAGGCCCCACCGGGGAGCTGTTTTTT.